This T cell receptor beta chain comes out of a study of TIL therapy for anti-PD-1-resistant metastatic lung cancer. Study background: Tumors were harvested before any PD-1/PD-L1 blockade.

Study-level results: Treatment-naive, never-smoker and oncogene-addicted patients were overrepresented in this highly selected cohort.

Concerning this clone: Its antigen is not known.

Time point denoted: pre-treatment sample, taken before nivolumab and TIL therapy. The libraries were made with immunoSEQ v3. Survey-level samples got around 2.1 million read pairs; deep-level samples got roughly 4.5-6 million. Some clones are missing from TCRdb's copy, which holds only in-frame ones; the method was immunoSEQ multiplex PCR. This table has some 57,000 clones, more than 75% appearing once. Source: blood, taken at baseline. This receptor was taken from a person aged 25 to 79 with non-small cell lung cancer.

CDR3 sequence: CATSRPPGGYEQYF. DNA of the CDR3: TGTGCCACCAGCAGGCCTCCCGGCGGCTACGAGCAGTACTTC. The J gene is TRBJ2-7, the V gene TRBV15; unclear D gene. The CDR3 consists of 14 residues. Trimming shortened V by 3 bases and J by 3 bases, and 12 bases separated the two germline ends. The germline V gene has CDR1 LNHNV and CDR2 YYDKDF (reference sequence).